A few counts support the clone carrying this T cell receptor (beta chain). As yet, its antigen is unknown. CDR3 length: 17 residues. The V and J ends lost 4 bases and 1 base, in that order; junction bases with no gene match: 8. Germline CDR1 and CDR2: MDHEN and SYDVKM. Patients having uncontrolled infection, another autoimmune disease, pregnancy or lactation were not included. For the diagnoses, clinical symptoms, serum thyroxine and TRAb, thyroid ultrasound and orbital computed tomography were used. This specimen comes from a study of T cells in Graves' hyperthyroidism and ophthalmopathy. Background on the study: Peripheral blood was secured at the point of initial diagnosis, before any treatment.

RNA transcripts served as the template for amplifying TCR beta CDR3 regions. The HTBI set primed first-round TCR CDR3 RT-PCR. TCRdb independently ran MiXCR on the multiplex PCR reads; one entry per CDR3 protein. The table records roughly 240,000 distinct CDR3 sequences, about 17% of them present only once. Study-wide results and caveats: Ophthalmopathy prediction by the model preceded onset by a median approximately 5.9 months.

The TCR originated in a young woman with Graves' ophthalmopathy. The V call is TRBV28, the J call TRBJ1-1; TRBD1 aligns across 11 bases. Sequenced material: blood. The CDR3 DNA follows: TGTGCCAGCAGTTCTCTCGGGACAGGGGGGAAGAACACTGAAGCTTTCTTT. Translating gives CASSSLGTGGKNTEAFF.